Below are 28 T cell receptor beta chains sequenced from a single sample in a study of cytomegalovirus exposure and HLA in healthy donors. The PCR was carried out with 60 Vbeta primers and 13 Jbeta primers. The data were produced by immunoSEQ multiplex PCR, yet TCRdb's version contains in-frame clones alone and is incomplete. The data contain about 130,000 clones, 81% of them singletons. The specimen sequenced was PBMCs. Receptors were obtained from a man younger than 30 in good health and CMV-seropositive.

The genes are TRBV6-1 and TRBJ2-5; maybe TRBD1 (6 bases). The length of the CDR3 is 13 residues. CDR1 is MNHNS, CDR2 SASEGT, per germline. Trimming took 1 base from V and 3 from J, leaving 6 bases between them. CDR3: CASSEDREETQYF. In DNA, the CDR3 is TGTGCCAGCAGTGAAGACAGGGAAGAGACCCAGTACTTC.

The genes are TRBV7-8 and TRBJ2-5; 8 bases agree with TRBD2. V shed 1 base, J shed 5 bases, and the junction held 12 bases outside the gene matches. The CDR3 length is 17 residues. Germline-derived CDR1 and CDR2 are SGHVS and FQNEAQ. In DNA, the CDR3 is TGTGCCAGCAGCTTAGGGCCGGGCGGGGGGTCTCGGGAGACCCAGTACTTC. The encoded protein is CASSLGPGGGSRETQYF.

This chain joins TRBV7-2 and TRBJ1-5; TRBD1 agrees at 9 bases. The CDR3 is 14 amino acids. The junction had 5 bases not matched to a gene; V was cut back by 5 bases and J by 6 bases. Germline V gene sequence: CDR1 SGHTA, CDR2 FQGNSA. CDR3 bases: TGTGCCAGCAGCGGCGGGGACAGGGCTCAGCCCCAGCATTTT. It specifies CASSGGDRAQPQHF.

The CDR3 DNA reads as TGTGCCAGCAGAACATTGGGACAGGGACACATTCAGTACTTC. Its translation: CASRTLGQGHIQYF. J is TRBJ2-4 and V is TRBV6-1, with TRBD1 identical over 9 bases. This CDR3 has 14 amino acids. Germline V lookup: CDR1 MNHNS, CDR2 SASEGT. V shed 6 bases, J shed 8 bases, and the junction held 8 bases outside the gene matches.

The genes are TRBV7-8 and TRBJ2-7; 12 bases match TRBD2. Trimming at V came to 6 bases and at J to 3 bases, leaving 12 bases not matched to a gene. Germline V gives CDR1 SGHVS, CDR2 FQNEAQ. The CDR3 contains 17 residues. The CDR3 sequence: CASRTLAGGPRVYEQYF. In DNA, the CDR3 is TGTGCCAGCAGGACGCTAGCGGGGGGGCCTCGGGTCTACGAGCAGTACTTC.

The chain joins TRBV7-6 to TRBJ2-3; 7 bases are shared with TRBD1. The V segment lost 7 bases and the J segment 8 bases; nucleotides outside the gene matches: 9. Germline V gene data show CDR1 as SGHVS and CDR2 as FNYEAQ. The CDR3 is 13 residues long. The CDR3 DNA sequence: TGTGCCAGCAATACAGGGGTGTGGGGTACGCAGTATTTT. Protein product: CASNTGVWGTQYF. The full variable domain, in which reference TRBV7-6 and TRBJ2-3 provide the parts outside the CDR3, is GAGVSQSPRYKVTKRGQDVALRCDPISGHVSLYWYRQALGQGPEFLTYFNYEAQQDKSGLPNDRFSAERPEGSISTLTIQRTEQRDSAMYRCASNTGVWGTQYFGPGTRLTVL.

This chain uses TRBV6-5 with TRBJ1-3, with a tentative D call TRBD1 (6 bases). There are 15 residues in the CDR3. V lost 7 bases to trimming and J lost 0 bases, with 13 bases between them. Germline assignment: CDR1 MNHEY and CDR2 SVGAGI. The CDR3 DNA follows: TGTGCCAGCACTCGGACAGCCTCCTCTGGAAACACCATATATTTT. This sequence encodes CASTRTASSGNTIYF.

A word on this clone: The identical CDR3 is also encoded by other nucleotide sequences in the sample. The chain has TRBV27 and TRBJ1-3, with TRBD1 identical over 7 bases. Per the germline V gene, CDR1 is MNHEY and CDR2 is SMNVEV (reference sequence). V shed 5 bases, J shed 2 bases, and the junction held 3 bases outside the gene matches. The CDR3 is 14 amino acids. CDR3 coding DNA: TGTGCCAGCAGTACAGGGGTTGCTGGAAACACCATATATTTT. Protein product: CASSTGVAGNTIYF.

V and J are TRBV6-1 and TRBJ1-5; TRBD1 agrees at 7 bases. J gave up 4 bases and V 5 bases, and 8 bases lay outside the gene matches. Germline V gene sequence: CDR1 MNHNS, CDR2 SASEGT. The CDR3 consists of 15 residues. CDR3 protein: CASSIGRGSNQPQHF. The CDR3 DNA reads TGTGCCAGCAGTATCGGCAGGGGGTCGAATCAGCCCCAGCATTTT.

The chain recombines TRBV19 with TRBJ2-6, with TRBD1 matching 12 bases. The CDR3 covers 16 residues. Germline-derived CDR1 and CDR2 are LNHDA and SQIVND (reference sequence). Trimming removed 4 bases from V and 2 bases from J; junction bases left unmatched: 0. The CDR3 loop is CASSRDRGPGANVLTF. CDR3 nucleotide sequence: TGTGCCAGTAGTAGGGACAGGGGGCCTGGGGCCAACGTCCTGACTTTC.

The chain joins TRBV27 to TRBJ1-1, with no clear D. The CDR3 extends over 11 amino acids. Germline V lookup: CDR1 MNHEY, CDR2 SMNVEV (reference sequence). Trimming removed 8 bases from V and 3 bases from J, with 7 bases in between. Written as DNA, the CDR3 is TGTGCCAGCTTAAGCGACACTGAAGCTTTCTTT. It encodes CASLSDTEAFF.

The chain carries TRBV4-3 and TRBJ1-4; 7 bases agree with TRBD1. Germline V gene lookup returns CDR1 LGHNA and CDR2 YSLEER. The CDR3 has 15 amino acids. The junction had 5 bases not matched to a gene; V was cut back by 0 bases and J by 7 bases. The CDR3 DNA reads TGCGCCAGCAGCCAAGATCCAGGGGGTGGTGAAAAACTGTTTTTT. Its protein is CASSQDPGGGEKLFF.

V and J are TRBV5-1 and TRBJ1-2; D is unclear. Germline values: CDR1 SGHRS, CDR2 YFSETQ. V was cut by 0 bases and J by 1 base, with 10 bases left in between. CDR3 size: 15 residues. CDR3 bases: TGCGCCAGCAGCTTGGGTTGGGCCAATAACTATGGCTACACCTTC. The encoded protein is CASSLGWANNYGYTF.

This chain links TRBV11-3 with TRBJ1-2; no clear D. CDR3 length: 13 amino acids. Germline CDR1 is SGHNT and CDR2 is YENEEA. V gave up 1 base and J gave up 13 bases, with 16 bases separating them. The CDR3 reads CASSLVADQDLTF. CDR3 DNA sequence: TGTGCCAGCAGCTTAGTAGCGGACCAAGACCTCACCTTC.

This sequence joins TRBV5-1 and TRBJ1-1; 7 bases match TRBD1. The V gene end was trimmed by 4 bases and the J gene end by 1 base; junction bases not matched to a gene: 13. Germline CDR1 SGHRS, CDR2 YFSETQ. This CDR3 is 17 amino acids long. This CDR3 reads CASSPYPGTDQNTEAFF. The CDR3 region has the DNA TGCGCCAGCAGCCCATATCCCGGGACAGACCAGAACACTGAAGCTTTCTTT.

This sequence joins TRBV7-9 and TRBJ2-3; maybe TRBD2 (7 bases). Per germline, CDR1 SEHNR and CDR2 FQNEAQ (reference sequence). This CDR3 has 15 residues. The germline V and J ends were trimmed by 2 bases and 3 bases, with 12 bases remaining between them. This chain's CDR3 is CASSLRGAGTDTQYF. The CDR3 DNA follows: TGTGCCAGCAGCTTACGGGGGGCAGGGACAGATACGCAGTATTTT.

This clone was seen once. The genes are TRBV6-6 and TRBJ1-2; no clear D. Germline V gives CDR1 MNHNY, CDR2 SVGAGI (reference sequence). The CDR3 contains 15 residues. The V and J ends lost 2 bases and 5 bases respectively, with 15 bases between them. CDR3 region: CASSYQWARRYGYTF. The CDR3, as DNA: TGTGCCAGCAGTTACCAGTGGGCGCGGAGGTATGGCTACACCTTC.

The chain has TRBV5-1 and TRBJ1-1; 11 nucleotides agree with TRBD1. The CDR3 length is 17 residues. J was trimmed by 6 bases and V by 2 bases; bases with no gene match: 12. Germline CDR1 and CDR2: SGHRS and YFSETQ. CDR3 sequence (DNA): TGCGCCAGCAGCTTACGTGGGACAGGGGGTATGGGGGCTGAAGCTTTCTTT. Amino acids: CASSLRGTGGMGAEAFF. Full variable domain (outside the CDR3, taken from reference TRBV5-1 and TRBJ1-1): KAGVTQTPRYLIKTRGQQVTLSCSPISGHRSVSWYQQTPGQGLQFLFEYFSETQRNKGNFPGRFSGRQFSNSRSEMNVSTLELGDSALYLCASSLRGTGGMGAEAFFGQGTRLTVV.

A single count supports this clone. The rearrangement links TRBV2 to TRBJ2-5, with a weak D call TRBD2 (6 bases). Trimming left V 2 bases short and J 0 bases short, with 10 bases between. The CDR3 length is 15 residues. Germline CDR1 reads SNHLY; CDR2 reads FYNNEI. The CDR3 DNA reads as TGTGCCAGCAGTGAACTAGGGAGGTACCAAGAGACCCAGTACTTC. Translating gives CASSELGRYQETQYF. The full variable domain, rest sourced from reference TRBV2 and TRBJ2-5, is EPEVTQTPSHQVTQMGQEVILRCVPISNHLYFYWYRQILGQKVEFLVSFYNNEISEKSEIFDDQFSVERPDGSNFTLKIRSTKLEDSAMYFCASSELGRYQETQYFGPGTRLLVL.

This rearrangement joins TRBV9 to TRBJ2-3; no reliable D call. The ends were cut back, 0 bases at V and 2 bases at J, with 13 bases in the middle. CDR3 length: 16 residues. Germline-derived CDR1 and CDR2 are SGDLS and YYNGEE. Here the CDR3 DNA reads TGTGCCAGCAGCGTAGGGTTTGGGCGCCACACAGATACGCAGTATTTT. Encoded protein: CASSVGFGRHTDTQYF.

The genes are TRBV30 and TRBJ1-1; D remains ambiguous. Germline CDR1 and CDR2: GTSNPN and SVGIG (reference sequence). This CDR3 contains 11 residues. Trimming pared 2 bases from V and 6 bases from J, leaving 7 bases between. CDR3 DNA: TGTGCCTGGAGTTTTGAGGCTGAAGCTTTCTTT. Amino acid sequence: CAWSFEAEAFF. Complete variable domain (other parts from reference TRBV30 and TRBJ1-1): SQTIHQWPATLVQPVGSPLSLECTVEGTSNPNLYWYRQAAGRGLQLLFYSVGIGQISSEVPQNLSASRPQDRQFILSSKKLLLSDSGFYLCAWSFEAEAFFGQGTRLTVV.

Worth noting for this clone: The sample holds other DNA sequences that translate to the same CDR3. The chain is built from TRBV4-3 and TRBJ2-7; perhaps TRBD1 as D (7 bases). The V end lost 4 bases, the J end lost 3 bases, and 10 bases lay between the germline ends. The CDR3 is 13 amino acids. CDR1 is LGHNA, CDR2 YSLEER, per germline. In DNA form, the CDR3 reads TGCGCCAGCAGCCCCAGGGGGGACTACGAGCAGTACTTC. It yields the protein CASSPRGDYEQYF.

V usage is TRBV18 and J usage is TRBJ2-5; tentative D call: TRBD2 (6 bases). V dropped 3 bases and J dropped 2 bases, with 13 bases sitting between them. Germline V gene data show CDR1 as KGHSH and CDR2 as LQKENI. This CDR3 contains 15 residues. CDR3 in amino acids: CASSPSGVRQETQYF. CDR3 DNA: TGTGCCAGCTCACCGTCGGGAGTCCGTCAAGAGACCCAGTACTTC. The full variable domain, completed using reference TRBV18 and TRBJ2-5, is NAGVMQNPRHLVRRRGQEARLRCSPMKGHSHVYWYRQLPEEGLKFMVYLQKENIIDESGMPKERFSAEFPKEGPSILRIQQVVRGDSAAYFCASSPSGVRQETQYFGPGTRLLVL.

This sequence joins TRBV28 and TRBJ1-5; no reliable D call. CDR1 and CDR2 (germline): MDHEN, SYDVKM. V was clipped by 8 bases and J by 1 base, with 6 bases between them. The CDR3 loop spans 12 amino acids. CDR3 sequence reads: CASLSSNQPQHF. The CDR3 DNA is TGTGCCAGCCTATCCAGCAATCAGCCCCAGCATTTT.

In its sample, this clone was seen a few times. The chain couples TRBV4-1 to TRBJ2-3, with 13 bases aligning to TRBD2. The V and J ends lost 0 bases and 2 bases, in that order; junction bases with no gene match: 11. CDR1 MGHRA and CDR2 YSYEKL come from the germline V gene. CDR3 length equals 20 residues. The CDR3 nucleotides read TGCGCCAGCAGCCAAGAGACTAGCGGGGGGCCGACGCTGATCACAGATACGCAGTATTTT. Protein product: CASSQETSGGPTLITDTQYF.

This rearrangement joins TRBV15 to TRBJ2-7; tentative D call: TRBD1 (7 bases). Per germline, CDR1 LNHNV and CDR2 YYDKDF (reference sequence). The CDR3 spans 14 residues. Trimming cost V 5 bases and J 6 bases, with 17 bases left between them. In DNA form, the CDR3 reads TGTGCCACCAGCTACTGGCAGGGGGGTGGCGAGCAGTACTTC. Amino acids: CATSYWQGGGEQYF. Together with reference TRBV15 and TRBJ2-7, the CDR3 gives the full variable domain: DAMVIQNPRYQVTQFGKPVTLSCSQTLNHNVMYWYQQKSSQAPKLLFHYYDKDFNNEADTPDNFQSRRPNTSFCFLDIRSPGLGDTAMYLCATSYWQGGGEQYFGPGTRLTVT.

The V and J genes are TRBV7-2 and TRBJ2-1; D is undetermined. The CDR3 has 13 residues. The V gene's germline CDR1 is SGHTA and CDR2 FQGNSA. Trimming cost V 1 base and J 5 bases, with 6 bases left between them. CDR3 loop: CASSLGANNEQFF. DNA for the CDR3: TGTGCCAGCAGCTTAGGGGCCAACAATGAGCAGTTCTTC.

This clone was seen just once. The chain uses TRBV5-1 and TRBJ1-4, with TRBD1 identical over 10 bases. The CDR3 covers 16 residues. Germline trimming cut 4 bases from V and 7 bases from J; bases unmatched to any gene: 10. Germline lookup yields CDR1 SGHRS and CDR2 YFSETQ. As DNA, the CDR3 is TGCGCCAGCAGCAAGGGTCCGGGACAGGGGTCTGAAAAACTGTTTTTT. Protein: CASSKGPGQGSEKLFF.